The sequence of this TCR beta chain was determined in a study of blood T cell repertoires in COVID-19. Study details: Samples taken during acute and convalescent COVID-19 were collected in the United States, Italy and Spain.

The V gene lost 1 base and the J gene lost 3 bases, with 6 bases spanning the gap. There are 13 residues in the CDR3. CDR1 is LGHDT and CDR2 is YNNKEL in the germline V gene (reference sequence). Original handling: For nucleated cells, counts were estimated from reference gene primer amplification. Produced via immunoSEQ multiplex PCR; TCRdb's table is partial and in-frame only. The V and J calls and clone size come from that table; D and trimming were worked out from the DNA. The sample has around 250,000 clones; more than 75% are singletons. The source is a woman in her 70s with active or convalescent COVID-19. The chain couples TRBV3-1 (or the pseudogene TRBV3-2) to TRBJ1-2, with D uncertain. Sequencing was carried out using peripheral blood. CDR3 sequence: CASSQGGHYGYTF. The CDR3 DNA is TGTGCCAGCAGCCAAGGTGGGCACTATGGCTACACCTTC.